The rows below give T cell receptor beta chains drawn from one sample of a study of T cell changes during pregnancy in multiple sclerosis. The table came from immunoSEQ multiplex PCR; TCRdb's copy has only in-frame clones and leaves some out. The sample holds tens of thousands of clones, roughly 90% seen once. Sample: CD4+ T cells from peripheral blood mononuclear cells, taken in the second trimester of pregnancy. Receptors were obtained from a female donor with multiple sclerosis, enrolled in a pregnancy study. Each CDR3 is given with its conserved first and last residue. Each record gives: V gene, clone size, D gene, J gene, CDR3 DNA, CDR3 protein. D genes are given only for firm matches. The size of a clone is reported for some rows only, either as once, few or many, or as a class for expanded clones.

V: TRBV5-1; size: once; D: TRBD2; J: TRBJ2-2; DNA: TGCGCCAGCAGCTTGGCCGGGGGGGAGAACACCGGGGAGCTGTTTTTT; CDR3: CASSLAGGENTGELFF
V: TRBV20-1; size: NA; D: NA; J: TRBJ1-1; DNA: TGCAGTGCTAGAGATCATTCAGGAGCTTTCTTT; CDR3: CSARDHSGAFF
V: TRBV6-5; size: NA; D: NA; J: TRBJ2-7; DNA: TGTGCCAGCAGCCTCCCCGGTGGCTACGAGCAGTACTTC; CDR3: CASSLPGGYEQYF
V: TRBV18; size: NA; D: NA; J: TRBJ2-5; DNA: TGTGCCAGCTCACCGCGCGGGCCACAAGAGACCCAGTACTTC; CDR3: CASSPRGPQETQYF
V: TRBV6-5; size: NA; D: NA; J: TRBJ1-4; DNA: TGTGCCAGCAGTCCAGGGGAGTTGGCAAAACTGTTTTTT; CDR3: CASSPGELAKLFF
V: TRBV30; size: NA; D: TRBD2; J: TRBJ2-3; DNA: TGTGCCTGGAGCCCGGGGGGGCTAGTAACGCAGTATTTT; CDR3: CAWSPGGLVTQYF
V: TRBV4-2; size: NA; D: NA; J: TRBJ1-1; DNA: TGTGCCAGCAGCCGCGAACTGACAGGATACACTGAAGCTTTCTTT; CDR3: CASSRELTGYTEAFF
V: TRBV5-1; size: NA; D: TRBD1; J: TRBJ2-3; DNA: TGCGCCAGCCGGGACAGGGCAACAGATACGCAGTATTTT; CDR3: CASRDRATDTQYF
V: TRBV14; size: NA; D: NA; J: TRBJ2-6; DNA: TGTGCCAGCAGCCATCACCCATGGGGAGAGTCTGGGGCCAACGTCCTGACTTTC; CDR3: CASSHHPWGESGANVLTF
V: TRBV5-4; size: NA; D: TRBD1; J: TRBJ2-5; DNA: TGTGCCAGCAGCTTACAGGGGGCGGGGGAGACCCAGTACTTC; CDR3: CASSLQGAGETQYF
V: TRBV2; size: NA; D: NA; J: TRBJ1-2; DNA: TGTGCCAGCAGCGCTACTCAGGAGGGCTATGGCTACACCTTC; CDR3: CASSATQEGYGYTF
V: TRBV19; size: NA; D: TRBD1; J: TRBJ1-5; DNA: TGTGCCTCCCGATACCTTGCGGGACAGAGAAATCAGCCCCAGCATTTT; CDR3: CASRYLAGQRNQPQHF
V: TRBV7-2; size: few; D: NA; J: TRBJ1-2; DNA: TGTGCCAGCAGCTTAGCGCTCCGGGGGAATAACTATGGCTACACCTTC; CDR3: CASSLALRGNNYGYTF
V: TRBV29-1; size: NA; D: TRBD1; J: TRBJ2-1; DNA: TGCAGCGTTGAAGATTCGGGGACAGTTTACAATGAGCAGTTCTTC; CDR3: CSVEDSGTVYNEQFF
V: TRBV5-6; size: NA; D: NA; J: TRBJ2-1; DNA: TGTGCCAGCAGCTTGGGGCTGAATGAGCAGTTCTTC; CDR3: CASSLGLNEQFF
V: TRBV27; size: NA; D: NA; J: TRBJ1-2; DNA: TGTGCCAGCAGCAGACAAGGTGATGGCTACACCTTC; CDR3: CASSRQGDGYTF
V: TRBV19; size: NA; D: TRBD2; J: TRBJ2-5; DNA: TGTGCCAGTAGTATTTGGGGGGAGGGTGGCGAGACCCAGTACTTC; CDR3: CASSIWGEGGETQYF